This T cell receptor beta chain was identified during a study of blood T cell repertoires in COVID-19. Whole-study context: The United States, Italy and Spain supplied acute and convalescent COVID-19 samples. Nucleic acid was either cDNA or gDNA, and it came from T cells, B-cell-depleted T cells, or PBMCs.

Trimming stripped 3 bases from V and 2 bases from J, with 11 bases between. The CDR3 length is 15 residues. Germline V CDR1 and CDR2: MDHEN, SYDVKM. As originally analysed: Reference gene primer amplification gave estimated nucleated cell counts. Profiling relied on immunoSEQ multiplex PCR, and the TCRdb table lists in-frame clones only, not all of them. V and J calls and clone size follow that table, whereas D and trimming were derived from the DNA. This sample has 160,000 or so clones, with around 83% found just once. This sequence joins TRBV28 and TRBJ2-4; the D gene is possibly TRBD2 (6 bases). Sequenced sample: peripheral blood. The sequence derives from a woman in her fifties or sixties with COVID-19, enrolled during active disease. This CDR3 reads CASSFGGATKNIQYF. DNA of the CDR3: TGTGCCAGCAGTTTTGGAGGGGCTACCAAAAACATTCAGTACTTC. Variable domain in full (rest from reference TRBV28 and TRBJ2-4): DVKVTQSSRYLVKRTGEKVFLECVQDMDHENMFWYRQDPGLGLRLIYFSYDVKMKEKGDIPEGYSVSREKKERFSLILESASTNQTSMYLCASSFGGATKNIQYFGAGTRLSVL.